These T cell receptor beta chains were read from a single sample in a study of T cells in tumors after PD-1 blockade. Assay used: immunoSEQ multiplex PCR; TCRdb lists only in-frame clones, some missing. The sample yields more than 9,000 clones, approximately 65% seen once. The sequencing used tumor tissue, collected after anti-PD-1 treatment. The receptors were gathered from a human donor with basal cell carcinoma. CDR3s include the opening cysteine and the closing phenylalanine or tryptophan. A D gene is named only where the DNA matches it firmly. Clone size is shown for a subset of rows, as once, few, many or a class of expanded clone.

d_call j_call v_call clone_size cdr3_aa cdr3_nt
TRBD2 TRBJ2-7 TRBV10-3 . CAITPTSRWSSYEQYF TGTGCCATCACCCCGACTAGCCGTTGGAGCTCCTACGAGCAGTACTTC
. TRBJ1-1 TRBV19 . CASKEGASQIEAFF TGTGCCAGTAAAGAGGGCGCCTCCCAAATTGAAGCTTTCTTT
. TRBJ1-3 TRBV21-1 . CASSKGGTHSGNTIYF TGTGCCAGCAGCAAAGGGGGGACCCACTCTGGAAACACCATATATTTT
TRBD2 TRBJ2-7 TRBV7-8 few CASSLVFGTSGGARYEQYF TGTGCCAGCAGCTTAGTGTTTGGGACTAGCGGGGGGGCTAGATACGAGCAGTACTTC
TRBD1 TRBJ2-2 TRBV2 . CASSETGQGTGELFF TGTGCCAGCAGTGAGACTGGACAGGGGACCGGGGAGCTGTTTTTT
TRBD1 TRBJ1-1 TRBV11-3 . CASSLTGLNTEAFF TGTGCCAGCAGCCTGACAGGGCTGAACACTGAAGCTTTCTTT
. TRBJ1-2 TRBV11-3 . CASSLRGAALGYTF TGTGCCAGCAGCTTAAGGGGGGCAGCCCTGGGCTACACCTTC
TRBD1 TRBJ2-7 TRBV19 . CASSIGPGGILYEQYF TGTGCCAGTAGTATCGGTCCAGGGGGAATTTTGTACGAGCAGTACTTC
TRBD2 TRBJ2-1 TRBV5-6 few CASSWRASGAYNEQFF TGTGCCAGCAGCTGGCGGGCTAGCGGGGCGTACAATGAGCAGTTCTTC
. TRBJ2-1 TRBV24-1 . CATSDPSSEQFF TGTGCCACCAGTGACCCTAGTAGTGAGCAGTTCTTC
. TRBJ2-1 TRBV5-5 . CASSPPSYNEQFF TGTGCCAGCAGCCCGCCGTCCTACAATGAGCAGTTCTTC
. TRBJ1-4 TRBV7-9 medium-sized CAGGNEKLFF TGTGCGGGGGGGAATGAAAAACTGTTTTTT
TRBD2 TRBJ2-1 TRBV6-2/TRBV6-3 . CASSYPSSGRAEQFF TGTGCCAGCAGTTACCCTTCTAGCGGGAGGGCTGAGCAGTTCTTC
. TRBJ2-7 TRBV15 . CATSRDLDRSYEQYF TGTGCCACCAGCAGAGATTTAGACCGATCCTACGAGCAGTACTTC
. TRBJ1-1 TRBV11-1 . CASSLGQGNTEAFF TGTGCCAGCAGCTTAGGGCAGGGGAACACTGAAGCTTTCTTT
. TRBJ1-1 TRBV11-3 . CASSLVLNTEAFF TGTGCCAGCAGCTTAGTTTTAAACACTGAAGCTTTCTTT
. TRBJ2-7 TRBV2 . CASSDVGGLTYEQYF TGTGCCAGCAGTGACGTTGGCGGTCTTACCTACGAGCAGTACTTC
. TRBJ2-4 TRBV10-1 . CANPSGRENIQYF TGCGCCAACCCCTCAGGGCGGGAAAACATTCAGTACTTC
. TRBJ2-1 TRBV14 few CASSLLNEQFF TGTGCCAGCAGCCTACTCAATGAGCAGTTCTTC
. TRBJ1-4 TRBV6-5 few CASQSTFATNEKLFF TGTGCCAGCCAGTCCACCTTTGCAACTAATGAAAAACTGTTTTTT
. TRBJ1-5 TRBV2 . CASSRDGSNQPQHF TGTGCCAGCAGCAGGGACGGAAGCAATCAGCCCCAGCATTTT
TRBD2 TRBJ2-2 TRBV27 . CASTFGGANTGELFF TGTGCCAGCACCTTTGGGGGGGCGAACACCGGGGAGCTGTTTTTT
TRBD2 TRBJ2-5 TRBV7-6 . CASSLRSPVAGFQETQYF TGTGCCAGCAGCCTACGTTCCCCGGTAGCGGGGTTCCAAGAGACCCAGTACTTC
. TRBJ2-2 TRBV29-1 . CSVDRPNTGELFF TGCAGCGTTGACAGGCCGAACACCGGGGAGCTGTTTTTT
. TRBJ1-5 TRBV7-3 few CASSSQAGGQPQHF TGTGCCAGCAGCTCCCAGGCGGGAGGTCAGCCCCAGCATTTT
. TRBJ2-7 TRBV6-5 . CASSRLDYGSYEQYF TGTGCCAGCAGTCGCCTCGACTATGGCTCCTACGAGCAGTACTTC
TRBD2 TRBJ2-1 TRBV6-5 . CASRLTSGSYNEQFF TGTGCCAGCAGATTGACTAGCGGGAGCTACAATGAGCAGTTCTTC